These 4 T cell receptor beta chains came from one sample sequenced in a study of molecular identifiers for immune sequencing clone quantification. MiXCR, applied by TCRdb to the PCR reads, yields one record per CDR3 protein. Here the sample spans about 86,000 distinct CDR3 sequences, around 27% being singletons. Sequences were obtained from naive CD8+ T cells from blood, with Jurkat cell RNA spiked in. Subset denoted: FACS-sorted CD8+CD4-CCR7+CD45RA+ naive T cells. Source of these receptors: a human donor in good health. Some libraries in this study had Jurkat cell RNA spiked in.

This clonotype has ten or more counts. The rearrangement joins TRBV4-2 to TRBJ2-3, with unresolved D. V lost 3 bases and J lost 0, with 13 bases in between. The CDR3 runs to 16 residues. Germline loops: CDR1 LGHNA, CDR2 YNFKEQ. CDR3 DNA sequence: TGTGCCAGCAGCCAGGTACCGCGAGGTAGCACAGATACGCAGTATTTT. It encodes CASSQVPRGSTDTQYF.

Concerning this clonotype: A read error is likely, as this CDR3 ends without the conserved phenylalanine or tryptophan. The limits of the CDR3 on the DNA are not certain, so only TCRdb's listed CDR3 is given. The rearrangement uses TRBV5-1 and TRBJ1-1; TRBD1, the table's D call, was not compared with the DNA. 13 amino acids form the CDR3, both terminal residues included. The germline V gene encodes CDR1 SGHRS and CDR2 YFSETQ. Here the CDR3 reads CASRPGTGRGAFV.

In this sample, this clonotype turned up a few times. The rearrangement joins TRBV5-5 to TRBJ2-7; D may be TRBD1 (6 bases). Germline CDR1 reads SGHKS; CDR2 reads YYEKEE (reference sequence). This CDR3 region has 13 residues. With 5 bases removed from V and 0 bases from J, the gap between germline ends came to 9 bases. CDR3 in amino acids: CASRSDSSYEQYF. As DNA, the CDR3 is TGTGCCAGCAGATCGGACAGCTCCTACGAGCAGTACTTC.

Concerning this clonotype: A much bigger clone sits one base away, suggesting this may be a read error. The rearrangement links TRBV7-2 to TRBJ2-3; unclear D gene. From germline, CDR1 is SGHTA and CDR2 FQGNSA. This CDR3 region has 14 residues. In DNA form, the CDR3 reads TGTGCCAGCAGCTCTGCTATTTACACACATACGCAGTATTTT. Protein sequence: CASSSAIYTHTQYF.